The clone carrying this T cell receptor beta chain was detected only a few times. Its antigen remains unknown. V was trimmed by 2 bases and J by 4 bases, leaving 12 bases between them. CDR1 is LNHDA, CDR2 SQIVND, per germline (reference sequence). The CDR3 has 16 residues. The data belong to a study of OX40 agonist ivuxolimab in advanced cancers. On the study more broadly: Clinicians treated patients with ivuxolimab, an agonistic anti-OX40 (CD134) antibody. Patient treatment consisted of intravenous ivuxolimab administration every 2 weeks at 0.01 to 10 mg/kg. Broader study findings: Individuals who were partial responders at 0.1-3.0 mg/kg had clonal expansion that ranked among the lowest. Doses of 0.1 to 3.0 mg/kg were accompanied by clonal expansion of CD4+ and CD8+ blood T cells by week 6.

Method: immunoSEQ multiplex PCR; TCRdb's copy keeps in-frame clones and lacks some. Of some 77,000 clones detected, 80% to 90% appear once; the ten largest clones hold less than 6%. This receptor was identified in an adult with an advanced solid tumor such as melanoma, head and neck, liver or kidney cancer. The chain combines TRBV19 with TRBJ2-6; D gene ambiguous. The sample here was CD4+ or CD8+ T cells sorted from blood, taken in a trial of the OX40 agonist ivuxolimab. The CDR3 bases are TGTGCCAGTAGTATACCCTTAGGTTCCGGGGCCAACGTCCTGACTTTC. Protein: CASSIPLGSGANVLTF.